This entry describes one T cell receptor (beta chain). The CDR3 is 15 amino acids. Germline V CDR1 and CDR2: SGHDN, FVKESK. The V segment lost 1 base and the J segment 4 bases; nucleotides outside the gene matches: 4. This sample is drawn from a study of cytomegalovirus exposure and HLA in healthy donors. PCR used 60 Vbeta primers and 13 Jbeta primers. Measured with immunoSEQ multiplex PCR; TCRdb has only the in-frame clones, and not every one. The table includes about 150,000 clones, roughly 80% detected once. The sequencing input was PBMCs. The chain joins TRBV14 to TRBJ2-1; 7 bases map to TRBD2. The source is a young man in good health and CMV-seronegative. CDR3 amino acids: CASSQGLAGYNEQFF. The CDR3 nucleotides are TGTGCCAGCAGCCAAGGACTAGCAGGGTACAATGAGCAGTTCTTC.